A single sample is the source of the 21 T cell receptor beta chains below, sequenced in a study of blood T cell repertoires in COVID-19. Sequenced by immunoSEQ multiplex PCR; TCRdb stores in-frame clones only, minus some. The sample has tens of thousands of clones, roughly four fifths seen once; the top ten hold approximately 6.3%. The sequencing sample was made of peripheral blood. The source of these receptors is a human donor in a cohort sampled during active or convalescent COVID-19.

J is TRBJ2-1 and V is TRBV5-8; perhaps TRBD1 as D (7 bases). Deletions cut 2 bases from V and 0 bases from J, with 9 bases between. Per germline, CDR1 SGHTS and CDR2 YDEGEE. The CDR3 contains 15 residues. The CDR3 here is CASSFQGGSYNEQFF. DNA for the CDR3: TGTGCCAGCAGCTTTCAGGGGGGCTCCTACAATGAGCAGTTCTTC. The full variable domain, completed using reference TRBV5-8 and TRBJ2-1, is EAGVTQSPTHLIKTRGQQATLRCSPISGHTSVYWYQQALGLGLQFLLWYDEGEERNRGNFPPRFSGRQFPNYSSELNVNALELEDSALYLCASSFQGGSYNEQFFGPGTRLTVL.

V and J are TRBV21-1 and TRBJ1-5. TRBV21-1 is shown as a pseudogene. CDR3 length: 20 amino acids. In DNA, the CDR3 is TGTGCCAGCAGCTCCTCCGCGGGACCCTTTCCCGGAAGGACGAGTCAGCCCCAGCATTTT. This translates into CASSSSAGPFPGRTSQPQHF.

CDR3 in DNA: TGTGCCAGAGCCACAGGGGGAGATTCACCCCTCCACTTT. Translation gives CARATGGDSPLHF. This chain joins TRBV5-3 and TRBJ1-6; TRBD1 aligns across 8 bases. TRBV5-3 counts as an open reading frame of uncertain function. This CDR3 has 13 residues. With V trimmed by 7 bases and J by 8 bases, 5 bases remained unmatched.

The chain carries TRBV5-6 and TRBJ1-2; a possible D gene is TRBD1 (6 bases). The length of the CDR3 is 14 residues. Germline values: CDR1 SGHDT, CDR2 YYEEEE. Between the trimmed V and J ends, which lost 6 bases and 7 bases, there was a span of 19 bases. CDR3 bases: TGTGCCAGCAACCAAAGAGGGGGTATGCGTGGCTACACCTTC. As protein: CASNQRGGMRGYTF. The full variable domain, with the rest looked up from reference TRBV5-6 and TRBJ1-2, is DAGVTQSPTHLIKTRGQQVTLRCSPKSGHDTVSWYQQALGQGPQFIFQYYEEEERQRGNFPDRFSGHQFPNYSSELNVNALLLGDSALYLCASNQRGGMRGYTFGSGTRLTVV.

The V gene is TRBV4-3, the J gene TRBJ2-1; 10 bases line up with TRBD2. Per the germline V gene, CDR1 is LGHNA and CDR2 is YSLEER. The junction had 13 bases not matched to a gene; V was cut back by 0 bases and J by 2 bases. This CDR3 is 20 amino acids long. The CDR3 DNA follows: TGCGCCAGCAGCCAAGATCGGGCGGAAGCGGGGGGGCGACCCTACAATGAGCAGTTCTTC. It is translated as CASSQDRAEAGGRPYNEQFF.

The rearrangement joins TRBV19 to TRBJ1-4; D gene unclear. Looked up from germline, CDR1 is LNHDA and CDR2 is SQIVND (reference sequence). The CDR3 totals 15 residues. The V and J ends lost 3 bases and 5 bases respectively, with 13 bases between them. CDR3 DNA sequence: TGTGCCAGTAGTATTTCGCGACTCCAGAATGAAAAACTGTTTTTT. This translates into CASSISRLQNEKLFF.

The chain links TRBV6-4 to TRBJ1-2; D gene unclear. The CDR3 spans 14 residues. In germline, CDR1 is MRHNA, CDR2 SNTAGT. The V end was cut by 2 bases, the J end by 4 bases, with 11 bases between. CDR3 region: CASSDSGRGYGYTF. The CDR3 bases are TGTGCCAGCAGTGACAGTGGCCGCGGCTATGGCTACACCTTC.

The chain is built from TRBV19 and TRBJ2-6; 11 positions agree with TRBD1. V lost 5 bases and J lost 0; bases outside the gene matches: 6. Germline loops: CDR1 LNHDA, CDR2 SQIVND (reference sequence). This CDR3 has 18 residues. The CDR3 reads CASSVLGTGGSGANVLTF. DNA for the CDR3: TGTGCCAGTAGTGTCCTCGGGACAGGGGGCTCTGGGGCCAACGTCCTGACTTTC.

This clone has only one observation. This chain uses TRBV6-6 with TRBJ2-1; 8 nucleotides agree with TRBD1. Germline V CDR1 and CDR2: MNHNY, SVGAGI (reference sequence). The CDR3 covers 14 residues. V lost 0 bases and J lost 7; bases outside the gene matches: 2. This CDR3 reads CASSYSGTGNEQFF. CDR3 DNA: TGTGCCAGCAGTTACTCCGGGACAGGTAATGAGCAGTTCTTC.

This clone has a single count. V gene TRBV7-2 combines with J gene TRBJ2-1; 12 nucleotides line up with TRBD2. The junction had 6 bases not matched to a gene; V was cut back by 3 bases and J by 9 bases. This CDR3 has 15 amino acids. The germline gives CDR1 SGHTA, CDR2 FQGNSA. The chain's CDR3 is CASSFGLAGGGEQFF. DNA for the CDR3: TGTGCCAGCAGCTTCGGGCTAGCGGGGGGGGGTGAGCAGTTCTTC.

The CDR3 sequence: CASSQNSGGTTQPQYF. CDR3 DNA: TGTGCCAGCTCACAAAATAGCGGGGGGACCACCCAGCCGCAGTATTTT. The chain links TRBV18 to TRBJ2-3, with TRBD2 identical over 10 bases. CDR3 size: 16 residues. Trimming at V came to 4 bases and at J to 10 bases, leaving 14 bases not matched to a gene. CDR1 KGHSH and CDR2 LQKENI come from the germline V gene.

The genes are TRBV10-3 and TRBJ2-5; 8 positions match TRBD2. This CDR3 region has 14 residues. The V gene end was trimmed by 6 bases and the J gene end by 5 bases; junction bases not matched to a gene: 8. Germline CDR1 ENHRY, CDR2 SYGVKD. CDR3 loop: CAISAGGARETQYF. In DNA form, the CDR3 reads TGTGCCATCAGCGCCGGGGGGGCAAGGGAGACCCAGTACTTC.

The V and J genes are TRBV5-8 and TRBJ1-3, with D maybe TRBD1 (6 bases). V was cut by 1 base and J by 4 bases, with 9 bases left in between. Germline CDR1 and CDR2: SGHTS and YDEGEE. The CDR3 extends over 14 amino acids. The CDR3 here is CASSLPGAGNTIYF. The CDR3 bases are TGTGCCAGCAGCTTGCCAGGGGCGGGAAACACCATATATTTT.

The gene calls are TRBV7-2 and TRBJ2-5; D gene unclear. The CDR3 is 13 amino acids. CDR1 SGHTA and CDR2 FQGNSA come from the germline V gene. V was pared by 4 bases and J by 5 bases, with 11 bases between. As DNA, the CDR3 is TGTGCCAGCAGCTCGTCGACAATCGAGACCCAGTACTTC. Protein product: CASSSSTIETQYF.

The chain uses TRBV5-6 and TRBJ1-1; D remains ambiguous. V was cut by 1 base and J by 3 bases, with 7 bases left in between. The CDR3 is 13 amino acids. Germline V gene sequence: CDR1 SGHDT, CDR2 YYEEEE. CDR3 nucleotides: TGTGCCAGCAGCTTGAGGAGCTACACTGAAGCTTTCTTT. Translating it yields CASSLRSYTEAFF.

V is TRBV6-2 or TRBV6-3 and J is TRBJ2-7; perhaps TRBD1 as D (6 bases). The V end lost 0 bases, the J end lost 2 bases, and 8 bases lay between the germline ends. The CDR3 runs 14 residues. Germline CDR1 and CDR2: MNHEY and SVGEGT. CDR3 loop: CASSYSGAAYEQYF. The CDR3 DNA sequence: TGTGCCAGCAGTTACTCGGGGGCCGCCTACGAGCAGTACTTC.

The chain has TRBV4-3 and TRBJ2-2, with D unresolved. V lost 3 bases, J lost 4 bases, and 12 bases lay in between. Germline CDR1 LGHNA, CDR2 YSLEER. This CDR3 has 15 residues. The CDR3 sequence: CASSQSPGFTGELFF. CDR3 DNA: TGCGCCAGCAGCCAGAGTCCCGGGTTCACCGGGGAGCTGTTTTTT.

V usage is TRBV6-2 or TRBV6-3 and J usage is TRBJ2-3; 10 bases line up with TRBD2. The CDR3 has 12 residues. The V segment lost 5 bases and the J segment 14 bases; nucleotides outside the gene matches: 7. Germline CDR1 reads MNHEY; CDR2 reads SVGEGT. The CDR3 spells CASSVQRGGPYF. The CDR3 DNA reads TGTGCCAGCAGTGTTCAGCGGGGGGGCCCGTATTTT.

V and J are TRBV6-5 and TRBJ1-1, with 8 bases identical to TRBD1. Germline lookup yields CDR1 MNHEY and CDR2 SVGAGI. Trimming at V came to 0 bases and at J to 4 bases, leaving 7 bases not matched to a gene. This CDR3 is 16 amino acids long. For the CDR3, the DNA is TGTGCCAGCAGTTACTCGTCGTCAGGGGGCATCACTGAAGCTTTCTTT. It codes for CASSYSSSGGITEAFF.

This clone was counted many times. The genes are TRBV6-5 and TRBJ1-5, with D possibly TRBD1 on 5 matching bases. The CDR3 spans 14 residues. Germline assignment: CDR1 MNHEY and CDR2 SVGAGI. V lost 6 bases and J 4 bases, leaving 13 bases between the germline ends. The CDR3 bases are TGTGCCAGCAGCCGGGGGATGCCAAATCAGCCCCAGCATTTT. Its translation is CASSRGMPNQPQHF.

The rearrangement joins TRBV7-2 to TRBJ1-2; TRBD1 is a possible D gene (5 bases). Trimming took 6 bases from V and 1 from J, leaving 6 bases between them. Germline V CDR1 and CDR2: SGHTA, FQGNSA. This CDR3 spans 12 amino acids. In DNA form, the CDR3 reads TGTGCCAGCAGTCAGGGTAACTATGGCTACACCTTC. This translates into CASSQGNYGYTF.